This is a list of T cell receptor beta chains from one sample in a study of read filtering for tumor transcriptome and immune sequencing. TCRdb reprocessed the reads with MiXCR, giving one entry per CDR3 protein. The table includes about 62,000 distinct CDR3 sequences, roughly 19% detected once. Sequenced material: a population of CD138-negative cells sorted from bone marrow. The source is a donor at least 40 years old with multiple myeloma. CDR3s include the opening cysteine and the closing phenylalanine or tryptophan. A D gene is named only where the DNA matches it firmly. Clone size is shown for a subset of rows, as once, few, many or a class of expanded clone.

v_gene: TRBV20-1
abundance: many
d_gene: TRBD2
j_gene: TRBJ2-5
len: 16
CDR3nt: TGCAGTGCTAGAGATCGACTAGCGGGAGGCCAAGAGACCCAGTACTTC
CDR3aa: CSARDRLAGGQETQYF

v_gene: TRBV5-1
abundance: many
d_gene: NA
j_gene: TRBJ2-2
len: 16
CDR3nt: TGCGCCAGCAGCATCGTACTAGCCGGATTAACCGGGGAGCTGTTTTTT
CDR3aa: CASSIVLAGLTGELFF

v_gene: TRBV12-3/TRBV12-4
abundance: many
d_gene: NA
j_gene: TRBJ2-2
len: 16
CDR3nt: TGTGCCAGCAGTCTTGGACAATCTCCCATCGCCGGGGAGCTGTTTTTT
CDR3aa: CASSLGQSPIAGELFF

v_gene: TRBV10-3
abundance: many
d_gene: TRBD1
j_gene: TRBJ1-1
len: 13
CDR3nt: TGTGCCATCAGTGAGTCGAGGGGGCGACAGGCTTTCTTT
CDR3aa: CAISESRGRQAFF

v_gene: TRBV7-2
abundance: many
d_gene: NA
j_gene: TRBJ2-1
len: 13
CDR3nt: TGTGCCAGCAGCCCACAGACTAATTTGATAAAGTTCTTC
CDR3aa: CASSPQTNLIKFF

v_gene: TRBV19
abundance: many
d_gene: NA
j_gene: TRBJ2-7
len: 13
CDR3nt: TGTGCCAGTAGTCTTAGCGTAGCCTACGAGCAGTACTTC
CDR3aa: CASSLSVAYEQYF

v_gene: TRBV19
abundance: NA
d_gene: NA
j_gene: TRBJ1-1
len: 16
CDR3nt: TGTGCCAGTAGTACTCTCTCCGGGACTGGGAACACTGAAGCTTTCTTT
CDR3aa: CASSTLSGTGNTEAFF

v_gene: TRBV3-1
abundance: many
d_gene: NA
j_gene: TRBJ2-7
len: 14
CDR3nt: TGTGCCAGCAGCCAAGGCCCCGGGACCTACGAGCAGTACTTC
CDR3aa: CASSQGPGTYEQYF

v_gene: TRBV5-6
abundance: many
d_gene: TRBD1
j_gene: TRBJ2-3
len: 16
CDR3nt: TGTGCCAGCAGCCGAGACAGGGCGGTAGGTCGAGATACGCAGTATTTT
CDR3aa: CASSRDRAVGRDTQYF

v_gene: TRBV12-3/TRBV12-4
abundance: many
d_gene: NA
j_gene: TRBJ1-5
len: 13
CDR3nt: TGTGCCAGCACGGAAGGGGGTTATCAGCCCCAGCATTTT
CDR3aa: CASTEGGYQPQHF

v_gene: TRBV30
abundance: NA
d_gene: NA
j_gene: TRBJ1-5
len: 13
CDR3nt: TGTGCCTGGAGTGACAGGGTTGATCAGCCCCAGCATTTT
CDR3aa: CAWSDRVDQPQHF

v_gene: TRBV6-1
abundance: many
d_gene: TRBD1
j_gene: TRBJ2-5
len: 16
CDR3nt: TGTGCCAGCAGTGAAGGCCTCCGACAGGGCCAAGAGACCCAGTACTTC
CDR3aa: CASSEGLRQGQETQYF

v_gene: TRBV24-1
abundance: many
d_gene: TRBD1
j_gene: TRBJ2-3
len: 15
CDR3nt: TGTGCCACCAGTGACACGGGACAGGGGAAGGATACGCAGTATTTT
CDR3aa: CATSDTGQGKDTQYF

v_gene: TRBV6-2/TRBV6-3
abundance: many
d_gene: TRBD2
j_gene: TRBJ2-1
len: 17
CDR3nt: TGTGCCAGCAGTTACTCAGGGCCTAGCGGCATCTACAATGAGCAGTTCTTC
CDR3aa: CASSYSGPSGIYNEQFF

v_gene: TRBV29-1
abundance: many
d_gene: TRBD2
j_gene: TRBJ2-1
len: 16
CDR3nt: TGCAGCGTTGAGGGTGTGGGGGGGGTCTCCTACAATGAGCAGTTCTTC
CDR3aa: CSVEGVGGVSYNEQFF

v_gene: TRBV20-1
abundance: many
d_gene: TRBD1
j_gene: TRBJ2-7
len: 13
CDR3nt: TGCAGTGCTAGAGAAACAGGGGGCGACGAGCAGTACTTC
CDR3aa: CSARETGGDEQYF

v_gene: TRBV4-1
abundance: many
d_gene: NA
j_gene: TRBJ2-6
len: 18
CDR3nt: TGCGCCAGCAGCCAAGATAAAACAGGACTCTCTGGGGCCAACGTCCTGACTTTC
CDR3aa: CASSQDKTGLSGANVLTF

v_gene: TRBV7-8
abundance: few
d_gene: NA
j_gene: TRBJ2-5
len: 12
CDR3nt: TGTGCCAGCAGCTTAGCGGGGGGGACCCAGTACTTC
CDR3aa: CASSLAGGTQYF

v_gene: TRBV28
abundance: few
d_gene: TRBD2
j_gene: TRBJ2-3
len: 16
CDR3nt: TGTGCCAGCAGCCGGGGACTAGCGGGCGGGCCAGATACGCAGTATTTT
CDR3aa: CASSRGLAGGPDTQYF

v_gene: TRBV6-6
abundance: many
d_gene: TRBD2
j_gene: TRBJ2-5
len: 15
CDR3nt: TGTGCCAGCACCGTAGGGACTAGCGCGGGAGAGACCCAGTACTTC
CDR3aa: CASTVGTSAGETQYF

v_gene: TRBV7-2
abundance: many
d_gene: TRBD2
j_gene: TRBJ2-1
len: 20
CDR3nt: TGTGCCAGCAGCTCGTATTACTTCTTAGCGGGGGGGAGCTCCTACAATGAGCAGTTCTTC
CDR3aa: CASSSYYFLAGGSSYNEQFF

v_gene: TRBV11-2
abundance: many
d_gene: TRBD1
j_gene: TRBJ2-5
len: 15
CDR3nt: TGTGCCAGCAGCTTCCGGTTGCAGGGGGTTGGGACCCAGTACTTC
CDR3aa: CASSFRLQGVGTQYF

v_gene: TRBV7-2
abundance: many
d_gene: TRBD2
j_gene: TRBJ2-1
len: 15
CDR3nt: TGTGCCAGCAGTTATAGACTAGCGGGTTACAATGAGCAGTTCTTC
CDR3aa: CASSYRLAGYNEQFF

v_gene: TRBV7-9
abundance: many
d_gene: NA
j_gene: TRBJ2-2
len: 13
CDR3nt: TGTGCCAGCAGCTTAGAACCGGCCGGGGAGCTGTTTTTT
CDR3aa: CASSLEPAGELFF

v_gene: TRBV19
abundance: NA
d_gene: TRBD2
j_gene: TRBJ2-1
len: 16
CDR3nt: TGTTCCAGTATCACAAGGAAAGCGGGATCAGGCAATGAGCAGTTCTTC
CDR3aa: CSSITRKAGSGNEQFF

v_gene: TRBV6-1
abundance: many
d_gene: NA
j_gene: TRBJ2-7
len: 15
CDR3nt: TGTGCCAGCAGTGACCCGGGGGCAATGTCCTACGAGCAGTACTTC
CDR3aa: CASSDPGAMSYEQYF

v_gene: TRBV6-6
abundance: many
d_gene: NA
j_gene: TRBJ2-1
len: 14
CDR3nt: TGTGCCAGCACCCGGGGGTCAGGGAGGAATGAGCAGTTCTTC
CDR3aa: CASTRGSGRNEQFF

v_gene: TRBV4-1
abundance: many
d_gene: NA
j_gene: TRBJ2-1
len: 14
CDR3nt: TGCGCCAGCAGCCTCGGGAATACGGAGGGCCTGGTGTTCTTC
CDR3aa: CASSLGNTEGLVFF

v_gene: TRBV5-5
abundance: many
d_gene: TRBD2
j_gene: TRBJ2-3
len: 15
CDR3nt: TGTGCCAGCAGCAGAACTAGCGCCCGCACAGATACGCAGTATTTT
CDR3aa: CASSRTSARTDTQYF

v_gene: TRBV28
abundance: many
d_gene: TRBD2
j_gene: TRBJ2-2
len: 14
CDR3nt: TGTGCCAGCAGGTCTAGCGGCACCACCGGGGAGCTGTTTTTT
CDR3aa: CASRSSGTTGELFF

v_gene: TRBV5-6
abundance: NA
d_gene: NA
j_gene: TRBJ1-5
len: 16
CDR3nt: TGTGCCAGCAGCTTGAAAATGGGGTTAGGAAATCAGCCCCAGCATTTT
CDR3aa: CASSLKMGLGNQPQHF

v_gene: TRBV10-3
abundance: many
d_gene: NA
j_gene: TRBJ1-2
len: 14
CDR3nt: TGTGCCATCAGTGAGTCGACAGGAAACTATGGCTACACCTTC
CDR3aa: CAISESTGNYGYTF

v_gene: TRBV28
abundance: few
d_gene: NA
j_gene: TRBJ2-3
len: 16
CDR3nt: TGTGCCAGTAGTTTATCCCTACAGGGAGGGTCAGATACGCAGTATTTT
CDR3aa: CASSLSLQGGSDTQYF

v_gene: TRBV29-1
abundance: many
d_gene: NA
j_gene: TRBJ1-1
len: 11
CDR3nt: TGCAGCGTTTTATATGGCACTGAAGCTTTCTTT
CDR3aa: CSVLYGTEAFF

v_gene: TRBV2
abundance: many
d_gene: NA
j_gene: TRBJ1-4
len: 15
CDR3nt: TGTGCCAGCATGAGGGGACACCGCAGAAATGAAAAACTGTTTTTT
CDR3aa: CASMRGHRRNEKLFF

v_gene: TRBV12-3/TRBV12-4
abundance: NA
d_gene: NA
j_gene: TRBJ2-1
len: 12
CDR3nt: TGTACCAGCAGACCTTTTGGGAATGAACAGTTCTTC
CDR3aa: CTSRPFGNEQFF

v_gene: TRBV20-1
abundance: many
d_gene: TRBD2
j_gene: TRBJ2-1
len: 15
CDR3nt: TGCAGTGCTAGAGAGATAGCGGGGGAGTACAATGAGCAGTTCTTC
CDR3aa: CSAREIAGEYNEQFF

v_gene: TRBV13
abundance: NA
d_gene: NA
j_gene: TRBJ2-1
len: 15
CDR3nt: TGTGCCAGCAGCTCCCGGGAGAGCTCCTACAATGAGCAGTTCTTC
CDR3aa: CASSSRESSYNEQFF

v_gene: TRBV7-9
abundance: many
d_gene: NA
j_gene: TRBJ2-7
len: 13
CDR3nt: TGTGCCAGCAGCTTACCGCCGGAGAACGAGCAGTACTTC
CDR3aa: CASSLPPENEQYF

v_gene: TRBV19
abundance: NA
d_gene: NA
j_gene: TRBJ2-2
len: 14
CDR3nt: TGTGCCAGTAGTATAAGCAGAAACACCGGGGAGCTGATTTTT
CDR3aa: CASSISRNTGELIF

v_gene: TRBV5-1
abundance: many
d_gene: TRBD1
j_gene: TRBJ1-2
len: 14
CDR3nt: TGCGCCAGCAGCCCGGACAGGGATGGCTATGGCTACACCTTC
CDR3aa: CASSPDRDGYGYTF

v_gene: TRBV5-1
abundance: many
d_gene: NA
j_gene: TRBJ2-2
len: 17
CDR3nt: TGCGCCAGCAGCTTGGCTCCTTTCTCATATGTTTCCGGGGAGCTGTTTTTT
CDR3aa: CASSLAPFSYVSGELFF

v_gene: TRBV19
abundance: few
d_gene: NA
j_gene: TRBJ1-5
len: 14
CDR3nt: TGTGCCAGTAGTATAGCCAGGGAAGGGCAGCCCCAGCATTTT
CDR3aa: CASSIAREGQPQHF

v_gene: TRBV11-1
abundance: many
d_gene: NA
j_gene: TRBJ2-7
len: 17
CDR3nt: TGTGCCAGCAGCTTGGGGACCTGGGAGCGGAGCTCCTACGAGCAGTACTTC
CDR3aa: CASSLGTWERSSYEQYF

v_gene: TRBV6-6
abundance: many
d_gene: NA
j_gene: TRBJ2-5
len: 16
CDR3nt: TGTGCCAGCAGTTACCTTTGGGGGGGGCGAGGAGAGACCCAGTACTTC
CDR3aa: CASSYLWGGRGETQYF

v_gene: TRBV6-5
abundance: many
d_gene: TRBD2
j_gene: TRBJ2-7
len: 15
CDR3nt: TGTGCCAGCAGTTACGGGCGGGGGAGCTCCTACGAGCAGTACTTC
CDR3aa: CASSYGRGSSYEQYF

v_gene: TRBV6-5
abundance: many
d_gene: TRBD2
j_gene: TRBJ2-7
len: 15
CDR3nt: TGTGCCAGCAGTTCCGGACTAGAGGCGGGCTACGAGCAGTACTTC
CDR3aa: CASSSGLEAGYEQYF

v_gene: TRBV2
abundance: many
d_gene: NA
j_gene: TRBJ1-2
len: 16
CDR3nt: TGTGCCAGCAGTGACGGTCAGGGGTATGGAAGCTATGGCTACACCTTC
CDR3aa: CASSDGQGYGSYGYTF

v_gene: TRBV18
abundance: NA
d_gene: NA
j_gene: TRBJ2-1
len: 14
CDR3nt: TGTGCCAGCTCACCAATGGGACTCTACGATGAGCAGTTCTTC
CDR3aa: CASSPMGLYDEQFF

v_gene: TRBV20-1
abundance: many
d_gene: NA
j_gene: TRBJ2-5
len: 15
CDR3nt: TGCAGTGCCAAGGGCTGGCAGGGGCCCTCGGGGACCCAGTACTTC
CDR3aa: CSAKGWQGPSGTQYF

v_gene: TRBV7-3
abundance: many
d_gene: NA
j_gene: TRBJ2-1
len: 14
CDR3nt: TGTGCCAGCACCCCGGGCCCGGCGGCGGATGAGCAGTTCTTC
CDR3aa: CASTPGPAADEQFF

v_gene: TRBV4-1
abundance: many
d_gene: NA
j_gene: TRBJ1-1
len: 12
CDR3nt: TGCGCCAGCAGCCAAGTAGGTGGGGAAGCTTTCTTT
CDR3aa: CASSQVGGEAFF

v_gene: TRBV18
abundance: many
d_gene: NA
j_gene: TRBJ1-2
len: 15
CDR3nt: TGTGCCAGCTCACCACAGGGGGACACGCTTGATGGCTACACCTTC
CDR3aa: CASSPQGDTLDGYTF

v_gene: TRBV12-3/TRBV12-4
abundance: NA
d_gene: TRBD2
j_gene: TRBJ2-1
len: 15
CDR3nt: TGTGCCAGCAGTTTAGGAACTAGCGGGGGGGATGAGCAGTTATTC
CDR3aa: CASSLGTSGGDEQLF